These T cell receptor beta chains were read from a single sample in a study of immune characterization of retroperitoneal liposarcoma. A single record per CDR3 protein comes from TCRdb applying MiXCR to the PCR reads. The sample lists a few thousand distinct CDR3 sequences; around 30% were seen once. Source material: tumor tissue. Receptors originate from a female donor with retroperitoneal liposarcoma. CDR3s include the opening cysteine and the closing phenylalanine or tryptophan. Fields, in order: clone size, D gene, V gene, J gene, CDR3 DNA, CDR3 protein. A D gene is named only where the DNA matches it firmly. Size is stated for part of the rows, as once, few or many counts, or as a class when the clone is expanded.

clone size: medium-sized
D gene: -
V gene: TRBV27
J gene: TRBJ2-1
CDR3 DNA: TGTGCCAGCACTCTACGTGGATCCTACAATGAGCAGTTCTTC
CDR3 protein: CASTLRGSYNEQFF

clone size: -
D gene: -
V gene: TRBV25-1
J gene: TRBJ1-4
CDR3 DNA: TGTGCCAGCAGTTCGGGAGGAAGTAATGAAAAACTGTTTTTT
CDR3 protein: CASSSGGSNEKLFF

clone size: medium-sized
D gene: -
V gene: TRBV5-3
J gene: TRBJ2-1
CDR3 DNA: TGTGCCAGAAGCCGTCTCACTAAAGCTCGGGAGCAGTTCTTC
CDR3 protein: CARSRLTKAREQFF

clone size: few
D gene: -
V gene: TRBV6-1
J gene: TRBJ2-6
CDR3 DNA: TGTGCCAGCAGTGATGGGGGAACTGGGGCCAACGTCCTGACTTTC
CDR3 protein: CASSDGGTGANVLTF

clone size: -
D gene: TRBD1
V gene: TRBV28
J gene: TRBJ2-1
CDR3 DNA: TGTGCCAGCAGTTCCCGACAGGGGTTCGCGGAGACCCAGTTCTTC
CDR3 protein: CASSSRQGFAETQFF

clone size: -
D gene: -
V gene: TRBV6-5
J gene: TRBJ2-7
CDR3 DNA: TGTGCGACAGAGGGGAAGGGGTACGAGCAGTACTTC
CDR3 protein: CATEGKGYEQYF

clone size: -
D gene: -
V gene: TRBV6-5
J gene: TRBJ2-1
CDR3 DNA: TGTGCCAGCAGTCGCTCTTGGGCGCGGACTAAGGAGCAGTTCTTC
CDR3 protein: CASSRSWARTKEQFF

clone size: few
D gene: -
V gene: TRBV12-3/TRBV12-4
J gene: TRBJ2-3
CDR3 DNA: TGTGCCACCCAAAGGAGAGACGGAGATACGCAGTATTTT
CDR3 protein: CATQRRDGDTQYF

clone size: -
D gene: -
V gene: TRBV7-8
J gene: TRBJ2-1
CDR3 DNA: TGTGCCAGCAGCTTACTGGCAACTGGCTACGAGCAGTTCTTC
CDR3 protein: CASSLLATGYEQFF

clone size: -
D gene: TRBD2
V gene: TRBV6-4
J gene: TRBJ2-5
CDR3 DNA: TGTGCCAGCAGTGAATCGGGTACTAGCGGGATAGACAATGAGCAGTACTTC
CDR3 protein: CASSESGTSGIDNEQYF

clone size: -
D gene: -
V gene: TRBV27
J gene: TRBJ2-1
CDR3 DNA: TGTGCCAGCAGTTTGTGGCAGCGGTCCTACAATGAGCAGTTCTTC
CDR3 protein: CASSLWQRSYNEQFF

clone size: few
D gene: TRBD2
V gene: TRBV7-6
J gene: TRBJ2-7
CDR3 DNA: TGTGCCAGCAACTTAGAGGGCGGGAGCCGGGAGCAGTACTTC
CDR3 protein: CASNLEGGSREQYF

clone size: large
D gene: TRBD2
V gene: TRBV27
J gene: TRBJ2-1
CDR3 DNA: TGTGCCAGCAGTCCCACTACTAGCGGGGTCTACAATGAGCAGTTCTTC
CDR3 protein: CASSPTTSGVYNEQFF

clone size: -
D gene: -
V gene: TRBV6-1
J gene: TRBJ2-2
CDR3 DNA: TGTGCCAGCAGTGAAATGGCGGGAACTACAGCCGGGGAGCTGTTTTTT
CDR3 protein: CASSEMAGTTAGELFF

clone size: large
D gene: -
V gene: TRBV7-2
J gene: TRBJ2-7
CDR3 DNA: TGTGCCAGCAGCTTAGACCCGGGTAGCTTCAGCGAGCAGTACTTC
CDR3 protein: CASSLDPGSFSEQYF

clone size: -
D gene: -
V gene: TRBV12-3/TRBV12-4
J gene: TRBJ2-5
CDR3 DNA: TGTGCCAGCGGAGCTGCGCCCCAAGAGACCCAGTACTTC
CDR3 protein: CASGAAPQETQYF

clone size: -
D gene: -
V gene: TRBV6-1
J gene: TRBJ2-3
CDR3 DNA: TGTGCCAGCAGTGAAACGGGACGGACAGATACGCAGTATTTT
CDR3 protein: CASSETGRTDTQYF

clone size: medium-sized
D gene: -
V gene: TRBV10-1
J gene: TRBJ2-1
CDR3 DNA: TGCGCCAGCAGCCAGGGCCCCGGAGCGGGTAATGAGCAGTTCTTC
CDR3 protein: CASSQGPGAGNEQFF

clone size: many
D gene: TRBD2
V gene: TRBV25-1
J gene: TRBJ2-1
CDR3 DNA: TGTGCCAGCAGTGAAGGACTAGCGGGAGGCAATGAGCAGTTCTTC
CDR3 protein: CASSEGLAGGNEQFF

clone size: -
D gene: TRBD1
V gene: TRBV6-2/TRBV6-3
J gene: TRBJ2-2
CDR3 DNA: TGTGCCAGCAAAGGGACAGGGGGCACCGGGGAGCTGTTTTTT
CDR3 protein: CASKGTGGTGELFF

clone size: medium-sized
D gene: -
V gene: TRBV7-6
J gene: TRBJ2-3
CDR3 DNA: TGTGCCAGCAGCCGACTAGGGGGCACAGATACGCAGTATTTT
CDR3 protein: CASSRLGGTDTQYF

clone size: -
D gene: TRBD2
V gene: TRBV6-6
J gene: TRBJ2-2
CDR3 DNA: TGTGCCAGCAGTTACGTAGCGGGGGGAACCGGGGAGCTGTTTTTT
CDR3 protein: CASSYVAGGTGELFF

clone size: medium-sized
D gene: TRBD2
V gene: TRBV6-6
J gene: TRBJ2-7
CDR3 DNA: TGTGCCAGCAGTGACTCGAGCGGGGGGGCCTACAATGAGCAGTACTTC
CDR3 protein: CASSDSSGGAYNEQYF

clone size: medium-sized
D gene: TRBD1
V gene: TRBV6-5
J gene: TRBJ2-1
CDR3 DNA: TGTGCCAGCAGGAGGACAGGGCGAGGCAATGAGCAGTTCTTC
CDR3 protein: CASRRTGRGNEQFF

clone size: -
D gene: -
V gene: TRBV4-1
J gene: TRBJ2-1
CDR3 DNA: TGCGCCAGCAGCCAAGATATTCAGGCGGGGGCCTCCTACAATGAGCAGTTCTTC
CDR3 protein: CASSQDIQAGASYNEQFF

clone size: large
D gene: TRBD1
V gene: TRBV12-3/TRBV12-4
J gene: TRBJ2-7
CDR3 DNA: TGTGCCAGCAGTTTAGCCGGGACAGGGGGCTACAATGAGCAGTACTTC
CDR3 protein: CASSLAGTGGYNEQYF

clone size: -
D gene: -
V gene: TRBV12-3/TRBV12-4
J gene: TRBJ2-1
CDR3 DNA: TGTGCCAGCAGGCCCCCCGGGGTCTACGAGCAGTTCTTC
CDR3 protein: CASRPPGVYEQFF

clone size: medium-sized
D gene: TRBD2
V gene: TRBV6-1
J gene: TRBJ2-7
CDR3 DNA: TGTGCCACATTCGGACTAGCCGCTTACGAGCAGTACTTC
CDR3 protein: CATFGLAAYEQYF

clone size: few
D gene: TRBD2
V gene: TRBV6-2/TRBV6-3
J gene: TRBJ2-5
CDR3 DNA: TGTGCCAGCAGTTCCGAGCGGGATCGAGGGGAGACCCAGTACTTC
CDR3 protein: CASSSERDRGETQYF

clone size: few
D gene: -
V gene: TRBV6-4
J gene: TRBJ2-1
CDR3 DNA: TGTGCCAGCAGTGAACAGGGAGGAGTCAATGAGCAGTTCTTC
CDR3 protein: CASSEQGGVNEQFF

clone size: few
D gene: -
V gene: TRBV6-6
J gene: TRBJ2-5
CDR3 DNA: TGTGCCAGCAGCCGCTCTTACCAAGAGACCCAGTACTTC
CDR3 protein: CASSRSYQETQYF

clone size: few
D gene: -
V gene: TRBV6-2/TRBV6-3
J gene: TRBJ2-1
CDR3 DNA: TGTGCCAGCAGTTACTACGCTGACCTCCCCGGGTCCTACAATGAGCAGTTCTTC
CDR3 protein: CASSYYADLPGSYNEQFF

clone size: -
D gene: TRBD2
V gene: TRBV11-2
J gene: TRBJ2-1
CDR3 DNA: TGTGCCAGCAGCTTAGGGTTAGGGACTAGGACCTACAATGAGCAGTTCTTC
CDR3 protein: CASSLGLGTRTYNEQFF

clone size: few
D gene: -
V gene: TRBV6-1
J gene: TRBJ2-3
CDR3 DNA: TGTGCCAGCAGTTTGAGGCCCAGCACAGATACGCAGTATTTT
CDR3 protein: CASSLRPSTDTQYF

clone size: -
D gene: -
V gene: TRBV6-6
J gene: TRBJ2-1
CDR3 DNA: TGTGCCAGCAGTGACATGGATCCCGAGCAGTTCTTC
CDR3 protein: CASSDMDPEQFF

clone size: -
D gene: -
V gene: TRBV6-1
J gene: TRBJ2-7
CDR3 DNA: TGTGCCAGCAGTGAAAGGGGGACAGAGCAGTACTTC
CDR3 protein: CASSERGTEQYF

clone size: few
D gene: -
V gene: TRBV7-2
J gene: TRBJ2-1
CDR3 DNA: TGTGCCAGCAGCTTATTCGTGTCGACAGGCTACTCCTACGAGCAGTTCTTC
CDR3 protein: CASSLFVSTGYSYEQFF

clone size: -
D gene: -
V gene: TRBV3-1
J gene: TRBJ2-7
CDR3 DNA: TGTGCCAGCAGCCAATCAGGGACCTACGAGCAGTACTTC
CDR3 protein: CASSQSGTYEQYF

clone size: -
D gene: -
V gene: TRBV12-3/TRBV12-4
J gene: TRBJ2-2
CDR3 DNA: TGTGCCAGCACCCTGGCCGGGGAGCTGTTTTTT
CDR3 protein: CASTLAGELFF

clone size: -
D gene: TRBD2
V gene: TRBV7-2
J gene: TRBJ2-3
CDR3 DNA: TGTGCCAGCAGCTTATGGGGACTATCCGATACGCAGTATTTT
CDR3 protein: CASSLWGLSDTQYF

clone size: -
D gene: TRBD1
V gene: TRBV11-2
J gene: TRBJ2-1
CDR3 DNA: TGTGCCAGCAGCTTAAGGACAGGGGGCAAGTCCTACAATGAGCAGTTCTTC
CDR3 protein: CASSLRTGGKSYNEQFF

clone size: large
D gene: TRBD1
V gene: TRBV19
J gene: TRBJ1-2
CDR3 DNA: TGTGCCAGTAGTAGTTCCGGGACAGCCTATGGCTACACCTTC
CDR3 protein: CASSSSGTAYGYTF

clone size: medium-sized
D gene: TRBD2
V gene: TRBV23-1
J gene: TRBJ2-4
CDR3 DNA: TGCGCCAGCAGTCAGGAGCGGGAGGGCAGAGAAAACATTCAGTACTTC
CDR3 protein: CASSQEREGRENIQYF

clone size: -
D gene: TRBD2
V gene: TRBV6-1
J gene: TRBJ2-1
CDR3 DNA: TGTGCCAGCAGTGAAACCCGGGACCTAGCGGGAGACTTC
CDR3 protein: CASSETRDLAGDF

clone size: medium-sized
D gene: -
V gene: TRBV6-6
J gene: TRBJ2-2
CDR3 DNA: TGTGCCAGCAGTTACTCTGGAGTCACCGGGGAGCTGTTTTTT
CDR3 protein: CASSYSGVTGELFF

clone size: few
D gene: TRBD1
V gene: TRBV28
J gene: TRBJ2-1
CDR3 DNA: TGTGCCAGCAGTTTACGACAGGGGTTTATAAATGAGCAGTTCTTC
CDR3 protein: CASSLRQGFINEQFF

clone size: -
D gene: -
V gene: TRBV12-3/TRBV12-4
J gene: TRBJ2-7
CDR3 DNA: TGTGCCAGCAGTGTACGGGAAGGCTCCTACGAGCAGTACTTC
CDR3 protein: CASSVREGSYEQYF

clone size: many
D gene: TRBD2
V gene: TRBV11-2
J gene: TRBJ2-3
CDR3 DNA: TGTGCCAGCAGCTCCGGACTAGCGGGAGGCACAGATACGCAGTATTTT
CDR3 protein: CASSSGLAGGTDTQYF